The rows below give T cell receptor beta chains drawn from one sample of a study of blood T cell repertoires in COVID-19. Clones were read by immunoSEQ multiplex PCR, and TCRdb kept only the in-frame ones, dropping some. This sample has some 400,000 clones, with 80% to 90% found just once. Sample: PBMCs or T cells enriched from blood (not recorded which). The receptors shown here come from a man aged 30 to 45 who had recovered from COVID-19. CDR3s include the opening cysteine and the closing phenylalanine or tryptophan. A D gene is named only where the DNA matches it firmly.

CDR3	DNA	D	V	J
CASGIAATDTQYF	TGTGCCAGCGGAATAGCGGCCACAGATACGCAGTATTTT	NA	TRBV25-1	TRBJ2-3
CASTATGVASTDTQYF	TGTGCCAGTACCGCGACAGGGGTTGCTAGCACAGATACGCAGTATTTT	TRBD1	TRBV19	TRBJ2-3
CAIKTGQGIDTQYF	TGTGCCATCAAGACGGGACAGGGCATCGATACGCAGTATTTT	TRBD1	TRBV28	TRBJ2-3
CASTKGQDSYNSPLHF	TGCGCCAGCACTAAAGGACAAGACTCCTATAATTCACCCCTCCACTTT	NA	TRBV10-2	TRBJ1-6
CASRLGRGELFF	TGTGCCAGCAGACTGGGGAGGGGGGAGCTGTTTTTT	NA	TRBV12-3/TRBV12-4	TRBJ2-2
CSVVINTEAFF	TGCAGCGTTGTAATCAACACTGAAGCTTTCTTT	NA	TRBV29-1	TRBJ1-1
CASSLWGPYEQYF	TGTGCCAGCAGTTTGTGGGGCCCCTACGAGCAGTACTTC	NA	TRBV27	TRBJ2-7
CASSLSRNTEAFF	TGTGCCAGCAGTTTATCCCGTAACACTGAAGCTTTCTTT	NA	TRBV27	TRBJ1-1
CAWSSGYNSPLHF	TGTGCCTGGAGTTCAGGATATAATTCACCCCTCCACTTT	NA	TRBV30	TRBJ1-6
CASSLDSGAYNEQFF	TGTGCCAGCAGTTTAGATAGCGGAGCCTACAATGAGCAGTTCTTC	NA	TRBV27	TRBJ2-1
CASSPTTYSNQPQHF	TGTGCCAGCAGTCCTACTACTTATAGCAATCAGCCCCAGCATTTT	NA	TRBV28	TRBJ1-5